This passage covers 10 T cell receptor beta chains from one sample sequenced in a study of T cell repertoires in cytomegalovirus infection. No antigen has been assigned to these receptors. TCRdb processed the reads anew with MiXCR; each CDR3 protein has one entry. The table lists 700,000 to 850,000 distinct CDR3 sequences, 30% to 35% of them singletons, with around 12% in the top ten. The sequencing here drew on cultured CD8+ T cells from PBMCs, taken from culture after CMV antigen stimulation. Receptors originate from a human donor in good health (CMV status not recorded). Some clones in this sample may be carry-over from other donors' samples.

A single count supports this clonotype. The chain has TRBV2 and TRBJ2-3; D gene unclear. Trimming stripped 4 bases from V and 0 bases from J, with 14 bases between. In germline, CDR1 is SNHLY, CDR2 FYNNEI. This CDR3 is 16 amino acids long. The CDR3 DNA sequence: TGTGCCAGCAGTGTTAGGGCTAAGACTAGCACAGATACGCAGTATTTT. Translation: CASSVRAKTSTDTQYF.

This clonotype appeared many times. The V and J genes are TRBV7-9 and TRBJ2-5, with 7 bases matching TRBD1. The CDR3 contains 14 residues. J gave up 4 bases and V 1 base, and 3 bases lay outside the gene matches. Germline loops: CDR1 SEHNR, CDR2 FQNEAQ (reference sequence). CDR3 nucleotides: TGTGCCAGCAGCTTAGTAGGGGGCGGAGAGACCCAGTACTTC. This sequence encodes CASSLVGGGETQYF.

Regarding this clonotype: A much larger clone is a single base away; this may be a read error. The chain couples TRBV6-5 to TRBJ2-1; 13 bases are a match to TRBD2. CDR1 and CDR2 (germline): MNHEY, SVGAGI. The CDR3 spans 15 residues. J gave up 5 bases and V 2 bases, and 0 bases lay outside the gene matches. The CDR3 coding sequence is TGTGCCAGCAGTTACACTAGCGGGGGGGACAATGAGCAGTTCTTC. Encoded protein: CASSYTSGGDNEQFF.

This sequence joins TRBV11-3 and TRBJ2-2; possibly TRBD2 for D (6 bases). CDR3 size: 15 residues. V was shortened by 5 bases and J by 2 bases, with 12 bases between the two germline ends. Germline V gene data show CDR1 as SGHNT and CDR2 as YENEEA. CDR3 sequence reads: CASSDGLYNTGELFF. CDR3 DNA sequence: TGTGCCAGCAGCGACGGACTATATAACACCGGGGAGCTGTTTTTT.

A note on this clonotype: A much larger clone sits a single nucleotide away, making a read error possible. The chain employs TRBV6-1 and TRBJ1-6, with D possibly matching TRBD1 (5 bases). V lost 3 bases, J lost 12 bases, and 15 bases lay in between. The CDR3 extends over 14 amino acids. Germline CDR1 and CDR2: MNHNS and SASEGT. CDR3 coding DNA: TGTGCCAGCAGTGATATCGGGACTACGAGACCCCTCCACTTT. It translates to CASSDIGTTRPLHF.

In its sample, this clonotype was seen a few times. The CDR3 reads CASSLVTDLNTEAFF. Here the CDR3 DNA reads TGTGCCAGCAGCTTAGTGACAGACCTTAACACTGAAGCTTTCTTT. J is TRBJ1-1 and V is TRBV7-9; weak D call: TRBD1 (5 bases). The CDR3 is 15 residues long. Germline-derived CDR1 and CDR2 are SEHNR and FQNEAQ (reference sequence). V was cut by 1 base and J by 2 bases, with 11 bases left in between.

This clonotype occurred a few times. The rearrangement links TRBV6-2 or TRBV6-3 to TRBJ2-7; a weak D match, TRBD2 (5 bases). The germline CDR1 and CDR2 sequences are MNHEY and SVGEGT. V lost 1 base, J lost 7 bases, and 11 bases lay in between. CDR3 size: 13 residues. CDR3: CASSYYPTGEQYV. The CDR3 bases are TGTGCCAGCAGTTACTACCCAACGGGGGAGCAGTACGTC.

With regard to this clonotype: A read error may account for a junction end that differs from germline. This sequence joins TRBV5-3 and TRBJ2-2; tentative D call: TRBD2 (7 bases). TRBV5-3 is filed as an ORF, its function uncertain. The CDR3 spans 15 residues. In DNA, the CDR3 is TGTGCCAGCAGCTTGGGGGGGGGCCCACCCGGGGAGCTGTTTTTT. This gives the protein CASSLGGGPPGELFF.

The rearrangement links TRBV7-6 to TRBJ1-1, with 7 bases aligning to TRBD1. This CDR3 contains 13 residues. From germline, CDR1 is SGHVS and CDR2 FNYEAQ. V gave up 5 bases and J gave up 4 bases; unmatched junction bases: 4. Written as DNA, the CDR3 is TGTGCCAGCAGCCACTCAGGGGGCACTGAAGCTTTCTTT. Its translation: CASSHSGGTEAFF.

This clonotype was seen a handful of times. The chain couples TRBV7-9 to TRBJ1-5; the D is unclear. Germline CDR1 and CDR2: SEHNR and FQNEAQ (reference sequence). This CDR3 is built from 17 residues. Trimming left V 5 bases short and J 5 bases short, with 22 bases between. The CDR3 reads CASSLGRSAVSYQPQHF. The CDR3 DNA follows: TGTGCCAGCAGCCTAGGTCGGTCAGCGGTATCTTATCAGCCCCAGCATTTT. The complete variable domain, with remaining parts taken from reference TRBV7-9 and TRBJ1-5, reads DTGVSQNPRHKITKRGQNVTFRCDPISEHNRLYWYRQTLGQGPEFLTYFQNEAQLEKSRLLSDRFSAERPKGSFSTLEIQRTEQGDSAMYLCASSLGRSAVSYQPQHFGDGTRLSIL.